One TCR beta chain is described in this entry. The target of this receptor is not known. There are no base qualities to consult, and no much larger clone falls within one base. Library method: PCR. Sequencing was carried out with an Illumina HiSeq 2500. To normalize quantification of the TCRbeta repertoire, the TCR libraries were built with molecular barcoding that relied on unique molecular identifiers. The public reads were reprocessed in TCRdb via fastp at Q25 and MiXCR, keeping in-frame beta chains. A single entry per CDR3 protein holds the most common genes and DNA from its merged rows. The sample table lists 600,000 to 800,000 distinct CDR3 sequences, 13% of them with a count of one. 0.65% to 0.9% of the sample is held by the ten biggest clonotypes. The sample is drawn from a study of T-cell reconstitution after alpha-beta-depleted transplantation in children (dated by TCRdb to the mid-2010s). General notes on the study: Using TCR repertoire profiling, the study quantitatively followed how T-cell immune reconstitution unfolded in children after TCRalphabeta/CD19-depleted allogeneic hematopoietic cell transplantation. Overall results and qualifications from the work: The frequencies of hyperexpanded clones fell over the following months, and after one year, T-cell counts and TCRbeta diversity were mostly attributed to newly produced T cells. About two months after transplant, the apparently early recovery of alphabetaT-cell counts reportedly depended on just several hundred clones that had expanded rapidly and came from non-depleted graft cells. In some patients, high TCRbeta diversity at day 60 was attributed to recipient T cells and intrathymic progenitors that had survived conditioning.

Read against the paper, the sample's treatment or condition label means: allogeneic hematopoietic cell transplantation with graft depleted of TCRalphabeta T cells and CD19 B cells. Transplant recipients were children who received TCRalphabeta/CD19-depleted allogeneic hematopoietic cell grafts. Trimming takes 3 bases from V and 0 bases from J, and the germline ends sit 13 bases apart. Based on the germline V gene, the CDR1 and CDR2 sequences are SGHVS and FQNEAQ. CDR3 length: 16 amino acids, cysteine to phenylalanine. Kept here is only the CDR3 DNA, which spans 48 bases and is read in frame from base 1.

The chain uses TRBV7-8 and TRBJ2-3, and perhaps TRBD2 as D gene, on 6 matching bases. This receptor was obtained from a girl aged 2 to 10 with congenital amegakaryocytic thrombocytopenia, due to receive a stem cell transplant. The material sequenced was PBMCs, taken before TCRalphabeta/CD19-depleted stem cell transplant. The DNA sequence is TGTGCCAGCAGCTTTGCCGGGGCGGGAAGCACAGATACGCAGTATTTT. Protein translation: CASSFAGAGSTDTQYF. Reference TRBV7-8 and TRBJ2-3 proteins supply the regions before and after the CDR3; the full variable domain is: GAGVSQSPRYKVAKRGQDVALRCDPISGHVSLFWYQQALGQGPEFLTYFQNEAQLDKSGLPSDRFFAERPEGSVSTLKIQRTQQEDSAVYLCASSFAGAGSTDTQYFGPGTRLTVL.